This T cell receptor (beta chain) is from a study of T cell repertoires in cytomegalovirus infection. About the study: TCR beta signatures that were public indicated CMV infection and matching HLA type. General study points: Predominance within the ex vivo response was attributable to HLA-C-restricted CMV-specific TCR beta clonotypes.

The CDR3 extends over 16 amino acids. Germline values: CDR1 SGHTA, CDR2 FQGNSA. Trimming pared 3 bases from V and 9 bases from J, leaving 18 bases between. Many counts were recorded for this clonotype. What it binds is not known. One entry per CDR3 protein, called by TCRdb with MiXCR from the reads. The data show 510,000 or so distinct CDR3 sequences, more than 20% seen once. The chain links TRBV7-2 to TRBJ1-6; possibly TRBD1 for D (6 bases). The TCR sequence derives from a human donor in good health (CMV status not recorded). Some clones in this sample may be carry-over from other donors' samples. The sequenced sample was PBMCs. The CDR3 protein is CASSFRSGGLSSPLHF. In nucleotides, the CDR3 is TGTGCCAGCAGCTTTAGGTCCGGGGGGCTGAGTTCACCCCTCCACTTT.